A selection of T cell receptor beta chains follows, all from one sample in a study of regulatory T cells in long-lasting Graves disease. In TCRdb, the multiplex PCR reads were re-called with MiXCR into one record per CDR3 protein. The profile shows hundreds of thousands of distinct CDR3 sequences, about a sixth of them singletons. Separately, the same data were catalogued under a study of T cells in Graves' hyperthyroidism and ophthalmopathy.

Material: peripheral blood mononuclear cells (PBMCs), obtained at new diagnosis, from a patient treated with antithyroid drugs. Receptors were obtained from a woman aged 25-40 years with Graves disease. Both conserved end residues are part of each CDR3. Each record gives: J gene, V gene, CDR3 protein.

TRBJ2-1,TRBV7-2,CASSLGGLAGGVNEQFF
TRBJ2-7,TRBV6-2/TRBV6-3,CASSPSSGAYEQYF
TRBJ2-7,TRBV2,CASRGGQLSEQYF
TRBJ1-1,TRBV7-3,CASSADRLGAFF
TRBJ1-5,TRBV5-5,CASSNRGGQPQHF
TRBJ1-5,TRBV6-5,CASSYSVQGNQPQHF
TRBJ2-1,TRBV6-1,CASALGDQPSYNEQFF
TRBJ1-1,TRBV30,CAMTGPGGNTEAFF
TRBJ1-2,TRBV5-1,CASSLAEFPGYTF
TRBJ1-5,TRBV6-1,CASSAKGINQPQHF
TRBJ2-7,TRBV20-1,CSAPRTGYGYEQYF
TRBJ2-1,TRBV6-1,CASSEITSGMGEFF
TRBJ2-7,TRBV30,CAWSASSVGEQYF
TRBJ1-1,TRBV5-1,CASSHEDTEAFF
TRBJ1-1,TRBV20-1,CSAREGWNTEAFF
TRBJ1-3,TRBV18,CASSPASDIRNTIYF
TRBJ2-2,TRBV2,CASRKAGGVTGELFF
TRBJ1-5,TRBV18,CASSPTGDGNQPQHF
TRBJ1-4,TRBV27,CASSPRQGIVSNEKLFF
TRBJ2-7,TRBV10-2,CASRRGAYEQYF
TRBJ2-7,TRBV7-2,CASSLVPRPGLAVSSYEQYF
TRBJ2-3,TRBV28,CASSSDPNTQYF
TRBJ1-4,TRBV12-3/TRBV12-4,CASNGQGVLNEKLFF
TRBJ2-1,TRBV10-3,CASGRDREGEQFF
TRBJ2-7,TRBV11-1,CASSFSTSGFYEQYF
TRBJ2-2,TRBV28,CASSLGAGVGTGEPFF
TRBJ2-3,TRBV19,CASVGFGTQYF
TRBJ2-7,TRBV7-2,CASRPSGDRFYEQYF
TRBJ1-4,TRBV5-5,CASSPRQGWDEKLFF
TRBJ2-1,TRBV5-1,CASSLGQGAANEQFF
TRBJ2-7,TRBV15,CATSDGDSYEQYF
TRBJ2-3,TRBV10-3,CAIRGPGLAGVADTQYF
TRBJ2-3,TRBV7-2,CASSLTGTSGADTQYF
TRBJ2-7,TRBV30,CAERARSYEQYF
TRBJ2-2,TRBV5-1,CASGVLAANTGELFF
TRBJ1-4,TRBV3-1,CASSHPDRGPKLFF
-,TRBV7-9,CASSLGGWADKQYF
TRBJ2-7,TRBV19,CASSIPGTYEQYF
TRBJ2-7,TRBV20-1,CSARPGTGRYEQYF
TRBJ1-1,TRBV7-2,CASSHPTVNTEAFF
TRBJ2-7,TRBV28,CASSLSPDHSYEQYF
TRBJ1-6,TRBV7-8,CASRLDSYNSPLHF
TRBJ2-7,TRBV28,CASSLDSSGEQYF
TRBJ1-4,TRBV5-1,CASRDSSGKLFF
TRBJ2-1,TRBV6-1,CASSLTLSGYYNEQFF
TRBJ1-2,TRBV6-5,CASSYWRDLPNYGYTF
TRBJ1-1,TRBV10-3,CAISESGGRGTEAFF
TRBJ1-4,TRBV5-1,CASSTAGLSDEKLLF
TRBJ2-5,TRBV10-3,CAISAASDQETQYF
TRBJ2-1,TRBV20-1,CSAREPLRRRVHNEQFF
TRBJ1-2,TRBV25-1,CASSEGGDYGYTF
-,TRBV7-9,CASSKRDRDRWSGTQYF
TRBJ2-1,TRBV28,CASGLASGRYEQFF
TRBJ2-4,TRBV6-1,CASGPGYTTKNIQYF
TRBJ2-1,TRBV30,CAWSRRGLLSHEQFF
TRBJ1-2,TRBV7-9,CASSPQIARRGYTF
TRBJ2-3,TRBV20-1,CSELVAGSTDTQYF
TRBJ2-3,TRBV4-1,CASSQDNRAGGRTDTQYF
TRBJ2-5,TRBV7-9,CASSPRGSGMLQETQCF